This T cell receptor (beta chain) was recovered during a study of blood T cell repertoires in COVID-19. The overall study: Acute and convalescent COVID-19 samples came from the United States, Italy and Spain.

V lost 5 bases to trimming and J lost 6 bases; unmatched junction nucleotides: 5. Germline CDR1 MNHEY, CDR2 SVGEGT. This CDR3 has 13 amino acids. This clone was found a few times. Sequencing used immunoSEQ multiplex PCR; TCRdb keeps in-frame clones, though not all of them. The table shows hundreds of thousands of clones, with 80% to 90% occurring only once. This clonotype originated in a woman aged 50 to 60 with COVID-19, enrolled during active disease. The chain combines TRBV6-2 or TRBV6-3 with TRBJ1-2; TRBD1 agrees at 8 bases. The source material was peripheral blood. The CDR3 DNA reads TGTGCCAGCAGTCAGACAGGGGTTGATGGCTACACCTTC. Translated, it gives CASSQTGVDGYTF.